A single sample is the source of the 27 T cell receptor beta chains below, sequenced in a study of T-cell memory formation after mild COVID-19. TCRdb fed the 5' RACE reads into MiXCR, producing one record per CDR3 protein. Of more than 110,000 distinct CDR3 sequences detected, approximately 25% appear once; the ten largest clones hold around 22%. Input material: PBMCs or a T cell subset sorted from them (not recorded which). These receptors all come from an adult woman who had mild COVID-19 (a few samples of this study predate the infection). Cell type and time point are not known.

The chain is built from TRBV7-9 and TRBJ2-3, with 7 bases aligning to TRBD2. Trimming removed 1 base from V and 0 bases from J; junction bases left unmatched: 7. CDR1 and CDR2 (germline): SEHNR, FQNEAQ (reference sequence). The CDR3 is 17 amino acids. The CDR3 spells CASSLEWDYTSTDTQYF. The CDR3 DNA reads as TGTGCCAGCAGCTTAGAATGGGACTATACTAGCACAGATACGCAGTATTTT.

J is TRBJ2-3 and V is TRBV9, with TRBD2 as a possible D gene (6 bases). Trimming shortened V by 5 bases and J by 3 bases, and 25 bases separated the two germline ends. CDR3 length: 18 amino acids. Germline CDR1 and CDR2: SGDLS and YYNGEE. Here the CDR3 reads CASSEKPDLRGATDTQYF. As DNA, the CDR3 is TGTGCCAGCAGTGAAAAACCAGACTTGCGCGGGGCTACAGATACGCAGTATTTT.

This clonotype was observed a few times. The chain combines TRBV24-1 with TRBJ2-3, with D perhaps matching TRBD2 (5 bases). Trimming removed 4 bases at V and 2 bases at J, with 21 bases between. Germline V gene data show CDR1 as KGHDR and CDR2 as SFDVKD. The CDR3 runs to 18 residues. The CDR3 DNA sequence: TGTGCCACCAGTGACCCGAGAACTAGGACGGGAAACACAGATACGCAGTATTTT. Translated, it gives CATSDPRTRTGNTDTQYF.

The chain joins TRBV5-1 to TRBJ2-1; unclear D gene. This CDR3 contains 12 residues. Germline CDR1 SGHRS, CDR2 YFSETQ. V lost 4 bases, J lost 8 bases, and 10 bases lay in between. The CDR3 protein is CASSLYEDEQFF. In DNA form, the CDR3 reads TGCGCCAGCAGCCTTTACGAAGATGAGCAGTTCTTC.

In its sample, this clonotype was seen many times. This chain links TRBV14 with TRBJ1-5; tentatively, D is TRBD1 (5 bases). The ends were cut back, 3 bases at V and 3 bases at J, with 6 bases in the middle. Germline V gene data show CDR1 as SGHDN and CDR2 as FVKESK. The CDR3 has 13 amino acids. This CDR3 reads CASSQGPNQPQHF. The DNA for the CDR3 is TGTGCCAGCAGCCAGGGACCCAATCAGCCCCAGCATTTT. The full variable domain, rest sourced from reference TRBV14 and TRBJ1-5, is EAGVTQFPSHSVIEKGQTVTLRCDPISGHDNLYWYRRVMGKEIKFLLHFVKESKQDESGMPNNRFLAERTGGTYSTLKVQPAELEDSGVYFCASSQGPNQPQHFGDGTRLSIL.

V usage is TRBV5-1 and J usage is TRBJ2-5, with D perhaps matching TRBD1 (6 bases). The germline gives CDR1 SGHRS, CDR2 YFSETQ. The CDR3 totals 15 residues. V lost 1 base, J lost 5 bases, and 15 bases lay in between. Written as DNA, the CDR3 is TGCGCCAGCAGCTTGACCCTCAGGGGTATGGAGACCCAGTACTTC. Protein: CASSLTLRGMETQYF.

This clonotype has more than one count but fewer than ten. The chain couples TRBV20-1 to TRBJ2-7; weak D call: TRBD1 (6 bases). V was cut by 6 bases and J by 2 bases, with 20 bases left in between. This CDR3 contains 15 residues. Germline V gene data show CDR1 as DFQATT and CDR2 as SNEGSKA (reference sequence). The CDR3 sequence is CSATGPGQVPYEQYF. CDR3 DNA: TGCAGTGCAACCGGTCCGGGACAAGTTCCCTACGAGCAGTACTTC.

This chain connects TRBV4-1 to TRBJ1-5; D is unclear. The CDR3 totals 14 residues. Deletions cut 1 base from V and 2 bases from J, with 6 bases between. From germline, CDR1 is MGHRA and CDR2 YSYEKL. The CDR3 DNA sequence: TGCGCCAGCAGCCAAGGGCTTGGCAATCAGCCCCAGCATTTT. Residues: CASSQGLGNQPQHF.

There are a few counts of this clonotype. The chain recombines TRBV13 with TRBJ1-5; 9 nucleotides agree with TRBD1. V shed 0 bases and J 7 bases; nucleotides not matched to a gene: 4. Germline-derived CDR1 and CDR2 are PRHDT and FYEKMQ (reference sequence). This CDR3 is 15 amino acids long. This CDR3 reads CASSLGGQGQQPQHF. CDR3 in DNA: TGTGCCAGCAGCTTAGGGGGACAGGGCCAACAGCCCCAGCATTTT.

This clonotype has only a few counts. This chain joins TRBV4-1 and TRBJ2-7; 8 bases align to TRBD1. The germline V gene has CDR1 MGHRA and CDR2 YSYEKL. The CDR3 is made up of 17 amino acids. V lost 0 bases and J lost 1; bases outside the gene matches: 8. CDR3 DNA sequence: TGCGCCAGCAGCCAAGATTTAGGAACAGGGGGGTCCTACGAGCAGTACTTC. Protein sequence: CASSQDLGTGGSYEQYF.

The chain employs TRBV5-1 and TRBJ2-1; D unclear. The CDR3 has 11 amino acids. The V and J ends lost 4 bases and 7 bases respectively, with 6 bases between them. Germline CDR1 reads SGHRS; CDR2 reads YFSETQ. The CDR3 reads CASSLTNEQFF. DNA for the CDR3: TGCGCCAGCAGCCTGACAAATGAGCAGTTCTTC.

The sample holds a few counts of this clonotype. The genes are TRBV19 and TRBJ2-7; possibly TRBD1 for D (6 bases). The CDR3 has 16 amino acids. The germline V gene has CDR1 LNHDA and CDR2 SQIVND (reference sequence). V was trimmed by 1 base and J by 0 bases, leaving 13 bases between them. CDR3 sequence reads: CASSIGDIKASYEQYF. DNA of the CDR3: TGTGCCAGTAGTATAGGGGACATCAAGGCCTCCTACGAGCAGTACTTC.

The chain joins TRBV20-1 to TRBJ1-2, with TRBD1 identical over 7 bases. The CDR3 is 16 amino acids. Trimming took 6 bases from V and 6 from J; bases not matched to a gene: 19. CDR1 and CDR2 (germline): DFQATT, SNEGSKA (reference sequence). In DNA form, the CDR3 reads TGCAGTGCCGAAACTAGGACAGGAGGGACATCGCATGGCTACACCTTC. Protein sequence: CSAETRTGGTSHGYTF.

This chain joins TRBV4-2 and TRBJ2-7; tentatively, D is TRBD2 (6 bases). Germline CDR1 and CDR2: LGHNA and YNFKEQ. CDR3 length equals 16 residues. Trimming took off 3 bases at V and 1 base at J, with 16 bases between the two ends. The chain's CDR3 is CASSHPRGRMSYEQYF. The CDR3 DNA reads as TGTGCCAGCAGCCACCCTCGGGGGAGGATGTCCTACGAGCAGTACTTC.

V is TRBV7-3 and J is TRBJ1-2; D is perhaps TRBD1 (5 bases). Germline CDR1 reads SGHTA; CDR2 reads FQGTGA. CDR3 length: 14 residues. V lost 5 bases and J 5 bases, leaving 15 bases between the germline ends. CDR3 DNA sequence: TGTGCCAGCAGCCCGCCGGGACGGATTTATGGCTACACCTTC. Protein product: CASSPPGRIYGYTF.

The gene calls are TRBV29-1 and TRBJ2-2, with D hard to call. From germline, CDR1 is SQVTM and CDR2 ANQGSEA. Trimming removed 1 base from V and 4 bases from J, with 7 bases in between. The CDR3 extends over 13 amino acids. CDR3 region: CSVEAAGTGELFF. The CDR3 DNA follows: TGCAGCGTTGAAGCGGCAGGCACCGGGGAGCTGTTTTTT.

The chain joins TRBV7-9 to TRBJ1-1; D unresolved. The CDR3 totals 13 residues. The germline gives CDR1 SEHNR, CDR2 FQNEAQ (reference sequence). Deletions cut 2 bases from V and 1 base from J, with 5 bases between. Here the CDR3 reads CASSLMKNTEAFF. CDR3 nucleotide sequence: TGTGCCAGCAGCTTAATGAAGAACACTGAAGCTTTCTTT.

The chain is built from TRBV7-2 and TRBJ2-7; TRBD1 agrees at 9 bases. The junction had 5 bases not matched to a gene; V was cut back by 5 bases and J by 3 bases. Per the germline V gene, CDR1 is SGHTA and CDR2 is FQGNSA. The CDR3 totals 14 residues. The CDR3 DNA sequence: TGTGCCAGCAGCGTAGGACAGGGGTTCTACGAGCAGTACTTC. Amino acid sequence: CASSVGQGFYEQYF.

The chain joins TRBV7-6 to TRBJ2-3; 13 nucleotides line up with TRBD2. This CDR3 has 19 residues. Germline V lookup: CDR1 SGHVS, CDR2 FNYEAQ. Trimming at V came to 4 bases and at J to 4 bases, leaving 14 bases not matched to a gene. CDR3 bases: TGTGCCAGCAGCTCCGACCTGATACTAGCGGGGGGGCGCGCAGATACGCAGTATTTT. It codes for CASSSDLILAGGRADTQYF.

This clonotype has just a few counts. The chain uses TRBV25-1 and TRBJ1-2, with D unclear. Germline V gives CDR1 MGHDK, CDR2 SYGVNS. V dropped 2 bases and J dropped 6 bases, with 7 bases sitting between them. The CDR3 length is 12 residues. This CDR3 reads CASSENWDGYTF. The CDR3 DNA sequence: TGTGCCAGCAGTGAAAACTGGGATGGCTACACCTTC.

The V gene is TRBV3-1, the J gene TRBJ1-1; D is possibly TRBD1 (6 bases). There are 17 residues in the CDR3. Trimming stripped 4 bases from V and 0 bases from J, with 18 bases between. Germline CDR1 LGHDT, CDR2 YNNKEL (reference sequence). The CDR3 region has the DNA TGTGCCAGCAGCCCCGGCGACAGGCCCATAATGAACACTGAAGCTTTCTTT. The encoded protein is CASSPGDRPIMNTEAFF.

The chain uses TRBV2 and TRBJ2-5; D is unclear. Germline V gene data show CDR1 as SNHLY and CDR2 as FYNNEI. V lost 2 bases and J 4 bases, leaving 8 bases between the germline ends. The CDR3 length is 13 residues. CDR3 sequence (DNA): TGTGCCAGCAGTGAACCCACCCGAGAGACCCAGTACTTC. Amino acids: CASSEPTRETQYF. Full variable domain (rest looked up from reference TRBV2 and TRBJ2-5): EPEVTQTPSHQVTQMGQEVILRCVPISNHLYFYWYRQILGQKVEFLVSFYNNEISEKSEIFDDQFSVERPDGSNFTLKIRSTKLEDSAMYFCASSEPTRETQYFGPGTRLLVL.

The chain links TRBV10-3 to TRBJ2-7, with a weak D call TRBD2 (6 bases). This CDR3 has 16 amino acids. The V end lost 2 bases, the J end lost 2 bases, and 16 bases lay between the germline ends. Germline-derived CDR1 and CDR2 are ENHRY and SYGVKD. CDR3 sequence: CAISEVGAGTAYEQYF. The DNA for the CDR3 is TGTGCCATCAGTGAGGTTGGTGCGGGGACGGCCTACGAGCAGTACTTC.

Only a few counts were recorded for this clonotype. J is TRBJ2-7 and V is TRBV3-1; no clear D. The V and J ends lost 4 bases and 2 bases respectively, with 6 bases between them. Germline loops: CDR1 LGHDT, CDR2 YNNKEL (reference sequence). The CDR3 consists of 12 residues. For the CDR3, the DNA is TGTGCCAGCAGCCTAAACGCCTACGAGCAGTACTTC. This gives the protein CASSLNAYEQYF.

This clonotype was detected ten times or more. This chain uses TRBV5-1 with TRBJ2-1; no clear D. V lost 7 bases, J lost 5 bases, and 13 bases lay in between. The CDR3 is made up of 13 amino acids. CDR1 SGHRS and CDR2 YFSETQ come from the germline V gene. The CDR3 DNA follows: TGCGCCAGCTCCCGGACCAGGAACAATGAGCAGTTCTTC. Translated, it gives CASSRTRNNEQFF.

The rearrangement links TRBV4-1 to TRBJ1-5; maybe TRBD1 (6 bases). The CDR3 extends over 15 amino acids. V was trimmed by 0 bases and J by 5 bases, leaving 11 bases between them. CDR1 is MGHRA, CDR2 YSYEKL, per germline. CDR3 nucleotides: TGCGCCAGCAGCCAAGATAGAGGGGGGTATCAGCCCCAGCATTTT. It translates to CASSQDRGGYQPQHF.

V gene TRBV5-1 combines with J gene TRBJ1-1; D unclear. In germline, CDR1 is SGHRS, CDR2 YFSETQ. V lost 3 bases to trimming and J lost 1 base, with 10 bases between them. The CDR3 has 14 amino acids. CDR3 sequence reads: CASSSYSENTEAFF. Written as DNA, the CDR3 is TGCGCCAGCAGCTCCTACTCCGAGAACACTGAAGCTTTCTTT.